These 27 T cell receptor beta chains were all obtained from the same sample, sequenced in a study of cytomegalovirus exposure and HLA in healthy donors. Primers: 60 Vbeta forward and 13 Jbeta reverse. Sequencing was performed with immunoSEQ multiplex PCR; in TCRdb, only in-frame clones are kept and a portion is missing. The data contain under 150,000 clones, approximately 80% of them singletons. The specimen sequenced was PBMCs. The receptors come from a boy aged 2 to 10 in good health and CMV-seronegative.

This sequence joins TRBV27 and TRBJ1-6; D gene uncertain. Trimming stripped 2 bases from V and 8 bases from J, with 13 bases between. The CDR3 extends over 15 amino acids. Germline CDR1 reads MNHEY; CDR2 reads SMNVEV (reference sequence). The CDR3 spells CASSLVRERDSPLHF. The CDR3, as DNA: TGTGCCAGCAGTTTAGTTAGAGAGAGGGATTCACCCCTCCACTTT.

The chain joins TRBV7-2 to TRBJ2-7, with D maybe TRBD1 (6 bases). With 3 bases removed from V and 3 bases from J, the gap between germline ends came to 12 bases. The CDR3 consists of 14 residues. From germline, CDR1 is SGHTA and CDR2 FQGNSA. CDR3 in DNA: TGTGCCAGCAGCTTTACGAGGGACAACTACGAGCAGTACTTC. Translating gives CASSFTRDNYEQYF.

V usage is TRBV30 and J usage is TRBJ1-1; tentative D call: TRBD1 (5 bases). Germline CDR1 GTSNPN, CDR2 SVGIG (reference sequence). The V end lost 2 bases, the J end lost 7 bases, and 23 bases lay between the germline ends. The CDR3 consists of 16 residues. This CDR3 reads CAWSSKGLVITNEAFF. In DNA form, the CDR3 reads TGTGCCTGGAGTTCGAAGGGGCTGGTAATTACGAATGAAGCTTTCTTT.

The J gene is TRBJ1-3, the V gene TRBV2, with 7 bases aligning to TRBD1. CDR1 and CDR2 from the germline V gene are SNHLY and FYNNEI. CDR3 size: 19 residues. Germline trimming cut 0 bases from V and 0 bases from J; bases unmatched to any gene: 11. CDR3 residues: CASSEAARRQGFSGNTIYF. CDR3 nucleotide sequence: TGTGCCAGCAGTGAAGCGGCCAGAAGACAGGGATTCTCTGGAAACACCATATATTTT.

This clone was recorded a few times. The V call is TRBV5-1, the J call TRBJ1-2; no firm D call. Germline lookup yields CDR1 SGHRS and CDR2 YFSETQ. This CDR3 comprises 13 residues. Trimming took 1 base from V and 3 from J, leaving 7 bases between them. This chain's CDR3 is CASSLSRYYGYTF. In DNA, the CDR3 is TGCGCCAGCAGCTTGTCCAGGTACTATGGCTACACCTTC.

The V and J genes are TRBV7-8 and TRBJ2-7, with TRBD2 identical over 14 bases. The CDR3 sequence is 16 residues long. Trimming took 1 base from V and 6 from J; bases not matched to a gene: 5. In germline, CDR1 is SGHVS, CDR2 FQNEAQ. In DNA form, the CDR3 reads TGTGCCAGCAGCTTAGGGGGAGGACTAGCGGGAGGCGAGCAGTACTTC. It codes for CASSLGGGLAGGEQYF.

The chain employs TRBV5-5 and TRBJ2-3; 7 nucleotides agree with TRBD1. CDR3 length: 15 amino acids. The V and J ends lost 0 bases and 6 bases, in that order; junction bases with no gene match: 7. Germline V gene lookup returns CDR1 SGHKS and CDR2 YYEKEE (reference sequence). CDR3 residues: CASSLAAGGIDTQYF. The CDR3 coding sequence is TGTGCCAGCAGCTTGGCGGCAGGGGGAATTGATACGCAGTATTTT.

This sequence joins TRBV7-3 and TRBJ2-5; D is perhaps TRBD1 (5 bases). The germline CDR1 and CDR2 sequences are SGHTA and FQGTGA. The length of the CDR3 is 13 residues. The V gene lost 6 bases and the J gene lost 7 bases, with 15 bases spanning the gap. The CDR3 nucleotides are TGTGCCAGCAGTTCAGAAAGGGGCGGGACCCAGTACTTC. Translated, it gives CASSSERGGTQYF. The whole variable domain, filled in from reference TRBV7-3 and TRBJ2-5, reads GAGVSQTPSNKVTEKGKYVELRCDPISGHTALYWYRQSLGQGPEFLIYFQGTGAADDSGLPNDRFFAVRPEGSVSTLKIQRTERGDSAVYLCASSSERGGTQYFGPGTRLLVL.

The gene calls are TRBV6-6 and TRBJ1-6, with TRBD1 as a possible D gene (6 bases). V was trimmed by 6 bases and J by 9 bases, leaving 18 bases between them. From germline, CDR1 is MNHNY and CDR2 SVGAGI (reference sequence). CDR3 size: 15 residues. The CDR3 reads CASSVRGRGVSPLHF. DNA for the CDR3: TGTGCCAGCAGCGTCAGGGGCCGGGGTGTTTCACCCCTCCACTTT.

The CDR3 region is CAGSAGIIREQYF. The CDR3 DNA is TGTGCCGGTTCTGCGGGGATTATTCGCGAGCAGTACTTC. The chain links TRBV15 to TRBJ2-7, with a possible D match to TRBD2 (6 bases). The CDR3 is 13 residues long. V shed 11 bases and J shed 6 bases, with 20 bases lying between them. The germline gives CDR1 LNHNV, CDR2 YYDKDF (reference sequence).

In this sample, this clone turned up once. The chain combines TRBV7-3 with TRBJ1-2; TRBD1 is a possible D gene (5 bases). Trimming shortened V by 2 bases and J by 8 bases, and 12 bases separated the two germline ends. This CDR3 contains 13 residues. Germline V gene lookup returns CDR1 SGHTA and CDR2 FQGTGA. DNA of the CDR3: TGTGCCAGCAGCTTATCGCAGGGTCGCGGCTACACCTTC. Translated, it gives CASSLSQGRGYTF.

The J gene is TRBJ2-5, the V gene TRBV13, with 8 bases matching TRBD1. In germline, CDR1 is PRHDT, CDR2 FYEKMQ (reference sequence). This CDR3 spans 14 amino acids. V lost 5 bases, J lost 7 bases, and 9 bases stayed unmatched. CDR3 loop: CASSRGGQGGTQYF. Written as DNA, the CDR3 is TGTGCCAGCAGCCGCGGAGGACAGGGAGGGACCCAGTACTTC.

V gene TRBV4-2 combines with J gene TRBJ2-1, with D maybe TRBD2 (5 bases). Germline V gene data show CDR1 as LGHNA and CDR2 as YNFKEQ. The V end was cut by 0 bases, the J end by 4 bases, with 19 bases between. The CDR3 spans 18 residues. The CDR3 DNA reads TGTGCCAGCAGCCAAGATTCCCGGGGTGCGGTAGGATACAATGAGCAGTTCTTC. Translation gives CASSQDSRGAVGYNEQFF.

V usage is TRBV15 and J usage is TRBJ2-3; unclear D gene. This CDR3 has 14 amino acids. The V gene's germline CDR1 is LNHNV and CDR2 YYDKDF (reference sequence). Trimming took off 6 bases at V and 0 bases at J, with 10 bases between the two ends. CDR3 region: CATRPDSSTDTQYF. The CDR3 DNA sequence: TGTGCCACCAGACCTGACTCTAGCACAGATACGCAGTATTTT. Full variable domain (rest looked up from reference TRBV15 and TRBJ2-3): DAMVIQNPRYQVTQFGKPVTLSCSQTLNHNVMYWYQQKSSQAPKLLFHYYDKDFNNEADTPDNFQSRRPNTSFCFLDIRSPGLGDTAMYLCATRPDSSTDTQYFGPGTRLTVL.

V and J are TRBV14 and TRBJ1-1; tentatively, D is TRBD1 (6 bases). V shed 1 base and J shed 4 bases, with 16 bases lying between them. The germline CDR1 and CDR2 sequences are SGHDN and FVKESK. There are 16 residues in the CDR3. CDR3 loop: CASSQVEQGAGTEAFF. DNA of the CDR3: TGTGCCAGCAGCCAAGTAGAACAGGGCGCGGGCACTGAAGCTTTCTTT.

This clone was found a few times. The chain links TRBV18 to TRBJ2-1; possibly TRBD2 for D (5 bases). This CDR3 spans 15 amino acids. The germline V gene has CDR1 KGHSH and CDR2 LQKENI. Trimming cost V 3 bases and J 0 bases, with 9 bases left between them. This chain's CDR3 is CASSPLASSYNEQFF. The CDR3 nucleotides are TGTGCCAGCTCACCCCTAGCCAGCTCCTACAATGAGCAGTTCTTC.

This rearrangement joins TRBV5-1 to TRBJ2-3; 10 bases match TRBD2. Germline V gene sequence: CDR1 SGHRS, CDR2 YFSETQ. This CDR3 is built from 17 residues. After removal of 0 bases from V and 0 bases from J, the junction contained 4 bases not matched to a gene. The CDR3 DNA sequence: TGCGCCAGCAGCTTGGTTCCTAGCGGGGGAAGCACAGATACGCAGTATTTT. Translation gives CASSLVPSGGSTDTQYF.

This clone appeared a single time. The chain is built from TRBV28 and TRBJ1-1, with 7 bases identical to TRBD1. Germline V CDR1 and CDR2: MDHEN, SYDVKM. Trimming removed 6 bases from V and 0 bases from J; junction bases left unmatched: 13. The CDR3 contains 17 residues. DNA of the CDR3: TGTGCCAGCAGGCCAAGGGACAGCCTCGGCGTGAACACTGAAGCTTTCTTT. It specifies CASRPRDSLGVNTEAFF.

This clone occurred a few times. The gene calls are TRBV5-6 and TRBJ1-4; TRBD1 matches 7 bases. The V and J ends lost 4 bases and 7 bases, in that order; junction bases with no gene match: 7. This CDR3 comprises 14 residues. Germline loops: CDR1 SGHDT, CDR2 YYEEEE. The chain's CDR3 is CASSQGGFGEKLFF. Here the CDR3 DNA reads TGTGCCAGCAGCCAGGGGGGCTTCGGTGAAAAACTGTTTTTT.

The chain carries TRBV9 and TRBJ2-2, with a possible D match to TRBD1 (6 bases). V was clipped by 2 bases and J by 4 bases, with 12 bases between them. In germline, CDR1 is SGDLS, CDR2 YYNGEE. This CDR3 comprises 15 residues. CDR3 loop: CASSVLGAITGELFF. DNA of the CDR3: TGTGCCAGCAGCGTCTTGGGGGCCATCACCGGGGAGCTGTTTTTT.

The V and J genes are TRBV7-9 and TRBJ2-4; D is possibly TRBD1 (5 bases). V gave up 7 bases and J gave up 0 bases, with 19 bases separating them. CDR3 length: 17 amino acids. Germline V gene data show CDR1 as SEHNR and CDR2 as FQNEAQ (reference sequence). The CDR3 region has the DNA TGTGCCAGCACCAAATTCGAGGCAGGGCGAGCCAAAAACATTCAGTACTTC. Translating it yields CASTKFEAGRAKNIQYF.

This clone was picked up one time. At one boundary the junction diverges from the germline segment, which might be a read error. Within the sample, other DNA sequences also encode this same CDR3. This chain joins TRBV11-2 and TRBJ1-2; 7 positions agree with TRBD1. CDR1 is SGHAT, CDR2 FQNNGV, per germline. CDR3 size: 16 residues. CDR3 loop: CASSRIDRAEIYGYTF. The CDR3 DNA is TGCGCCAGCAGCCGGATCGACAGGGCCGAAATCTATGGCTACACCTTC.

This clone was recorded a few times. The chain couples TRBV6-5 to TRBJ2-5, with D perhaps TRBD1 (6 bases). CDR3 length equals 14 residues. V was cut by 9 bases and J by 2 bases, with 16 bases left in between. Germline V CDR1 and CDR2: MNHEY, SVGAGI. This CDR3 is CASFVDRTQETQYF. Here the CDR3 DNA reads TGTGCCAGTTTTGTTGACAGGACACAAGAGACCCAGTACTTC.

The J gene is TRBJ1-3, the V gene TRBV5-5; D is ambiguous. CDR1 SGHKS and CDR2 YYEKEE come from the germline V gene (reference sequence). This CDR3 is 17 amino acids long. V lost 1 base and J 0 bases, leaving 14 bases between the germline ends. CDR3 sequence (DNA): TGTGCCAGCAGCTTGTATCAGTTCACACCCTCTGGAAACACCATATATTTT. It encodes CASSLYQFTPSGNTIYF.

This sequence joins TRBV7-9 and TRBJ2-5; 10 nucleotides match TRBD2. Germline V gene data show CDR1 as SEHNR and CDR2 as FQNEAQ (reference sequence). The CDR3 loop spans 16 amino acids. The V and J ends lost 0 bases and 4 bases, in that order; junction bases with no gene match: 5. Written as DNA, the CDR3 is TGTGCCAGCAGCTTAGCGCTCCCTAGCGGGGGAGAGACCCAGTACTTC. Translating it yields CASSLALPSGGETQYF.

This clone came up a few times. The gene calls are TRBV6-1 and TRBJ1-2; 8 bases agree with TRBD1. V lost 4 bases, J lost 1 base, and 5 bases stayed unmatched. The germline CDR1 and CDR2 sequences are MNHNS and SASEGT. There are 15 residues in the CDR3. The CDR3 reads CASSVRDRLNYGYTF. The CDR3 DNA reads as TGTGCCAGCAGTGTCCGGGACAGGCTTAACTATGGCTACACCTTC.

The rearrangement uses TRBV6-5 and TRBJ2-1; possibly TRBD2 for D (5 bases). Germline loops: CDR1 MNHEY, CDR2 SVGAGI. This CDR3 spans 15 amino acids. V lost 7 bases, J lost 0 bases, and 13 bases lay in between. CDR3 residues: CASIARQSSYNEQFF. The CDR3 region has the DNA TGTGCCAGCATAGCGCGTCAGAGCTCCTACAATGAGCAGTTCTTC.